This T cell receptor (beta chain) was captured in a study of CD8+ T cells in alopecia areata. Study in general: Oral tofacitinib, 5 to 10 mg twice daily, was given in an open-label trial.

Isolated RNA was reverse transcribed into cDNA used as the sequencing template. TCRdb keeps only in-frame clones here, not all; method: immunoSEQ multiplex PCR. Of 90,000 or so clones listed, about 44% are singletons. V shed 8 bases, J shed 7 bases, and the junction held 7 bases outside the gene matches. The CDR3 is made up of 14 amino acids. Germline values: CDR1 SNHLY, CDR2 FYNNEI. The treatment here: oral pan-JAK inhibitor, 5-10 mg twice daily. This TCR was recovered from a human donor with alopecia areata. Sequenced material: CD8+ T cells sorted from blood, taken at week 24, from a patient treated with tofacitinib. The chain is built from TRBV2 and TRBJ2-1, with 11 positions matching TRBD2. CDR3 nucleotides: TGTGCCAGCGTTAGCGGGAGGGCCGTGAATGAGCAGTTCTTC. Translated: CASVSGRAVNEQFF.